This TCR beta chain was found in a study of neurological immune-mediated disorders. This CDR3 is 15 amino acids long. The V gene's germline CDR1 is SGHAT and CDR2 FQNNGV. V was pared by 3 bases and J by 3 bases, with 14 bases between. TCRdb re-analysed the 5' RACE reads in MiXCR, keeping a single row per CDR3 protein. The repertoire holds about 80,000 distinct CDR3 sequences, with approximately 10% as singletons. This clonotype is deemed medium-sized. The rearrangement uses TRBV11-2 and TRBJ1-2; weak D call: TRBD1 (5 bases). This TCR was sampled from a middle-aged man in good health. Input material: PBMCs. The CDR3 DNA sequence: TGTGCCAGCAGCTTCGGCGGGGGATCGCACTATGGCTACACCTTC. As protein: CASSFGGGSHYGYTF.